This TCR beta chain was profiled in a study of blood T cells in healthy people across ages. Overall study results and limits: Unknown donor CMV status possibly confounded expanded clonotype changes.

CDR1 is SGHTA and CDR2 is FQGNSA in the germline V gene. The CDR3 consists of 18 residues. V gave up 4 bases and J gave up 1 base; unmatched junction bases: 13. With respect to this clonotype: Its specificity is unknown.

A sample-barcoded 5' primer and a J-beta primer mix were used in a second PCR of roughly 7 to 11 cycles. TCRdb independently ran MiXCR on the 5' RACE reads; one entry per CDR3 protein. This sample has roughly 1 million distinct CDR3 sequences, with under 30% found just once. These sequences were also reported in another study, on T cells of mothers and their children. That study adds: All extracted RNA went into cDNA synthesis, approximately 1.4 ug per 15 ul.

Specimen: blood. This sequence joins TRBV7-2 and TRBJ2-4, with 7 positions matching TRBD2. The clonotype originates from a girl aged 2 to 9 in good health. In nucleotides, the CDR3 is TGTGCCAGCAGCTCTAGCGGACCTCCCCCCGGGGCCAAAAACATTCAGTACTTC. Translation: CASSSSGPPPGAKNIQYF.